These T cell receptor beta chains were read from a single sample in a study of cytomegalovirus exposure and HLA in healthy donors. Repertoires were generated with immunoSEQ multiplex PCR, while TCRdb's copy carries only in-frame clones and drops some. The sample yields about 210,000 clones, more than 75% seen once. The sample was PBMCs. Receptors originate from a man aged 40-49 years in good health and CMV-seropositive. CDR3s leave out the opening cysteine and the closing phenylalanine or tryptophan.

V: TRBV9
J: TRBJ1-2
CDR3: ASSTHREGGTGYT

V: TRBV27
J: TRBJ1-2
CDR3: ASSLSGGWNYGYT

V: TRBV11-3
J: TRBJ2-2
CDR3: ASSHVAGANTGELF

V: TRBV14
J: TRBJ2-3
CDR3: ASSPRLAGGPRWVDTQY

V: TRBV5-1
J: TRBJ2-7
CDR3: ASSRLQLAGAGEQY

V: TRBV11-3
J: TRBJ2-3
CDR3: ASSSGTSTTTDTQY

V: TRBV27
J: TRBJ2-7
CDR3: ASSAHRDPIARQY

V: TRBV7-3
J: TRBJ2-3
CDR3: ASSPPGRNTDTQY

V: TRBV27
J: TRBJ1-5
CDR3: ASSLKPPGTNFQPQH

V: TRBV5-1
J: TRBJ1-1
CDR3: ASSLGHNEAF

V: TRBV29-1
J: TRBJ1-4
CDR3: SVKTTVSNEKLF

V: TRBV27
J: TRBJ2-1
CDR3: ASSSNRDNEQF

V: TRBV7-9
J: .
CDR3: ASASTRGNGELF

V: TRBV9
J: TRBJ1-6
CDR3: ASSVRSSYNSPLH

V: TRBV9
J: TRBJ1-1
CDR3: ASSGANTEAF

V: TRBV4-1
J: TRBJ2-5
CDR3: ASSQGREYQETQY

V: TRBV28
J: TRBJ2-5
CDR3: ASTQGARQETQY

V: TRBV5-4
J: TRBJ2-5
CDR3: ASSSAQGQGATQY

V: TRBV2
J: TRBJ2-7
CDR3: ASSDGLAGAEYEQY

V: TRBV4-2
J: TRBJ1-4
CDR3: ASSQSRARQATNEKLF

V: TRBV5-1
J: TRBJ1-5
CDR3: ASSPWTGAGQPQH

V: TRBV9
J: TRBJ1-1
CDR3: ASSPRTGGGTEAF

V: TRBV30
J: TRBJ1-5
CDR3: AWATGAGQPQH

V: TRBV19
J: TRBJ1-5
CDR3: ASSPKGGDSNQPQH

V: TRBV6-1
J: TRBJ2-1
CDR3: ASSEARDEQF

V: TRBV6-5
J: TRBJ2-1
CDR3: ASSYKGDRMF